The source of this TCR beta chain is a study of blood T cell repertoires in COVID-19. Clones were sequenced by immunoSEQ multiplex PCR, and TCRdb holds only the in-frame ones, with some missing. The profile shows 350,000 or so clones, around nine tenths of them singletons. Looked up from germline, CDR1 is MRHNA and CDR2 is SNTAGT. This CDR3 is built from 13 residues. Between the trimmed V and J ends, which lost 8 bases and 2 bases, there was a span of 9 bases. Input material: peripheral blood. This receptor was identified in a woman in her fifties or sixties with COVID-19, enrolled during active disease. V gene TRBV6-4 combines with J gene TRBJ1-4; D ambiguous. The CDR3 loop is CASSRETNEKLFF. CDR3 sequence (DNA): TGTGCCAGCTCCCGTGAGACTAATGAAAAACTGTTTTTT.